These 29 T cell receptor beta chains were all obtained from the same sample, sequenced in a study of shared clonotypes between healthy human individuals. Clones were sequenced by immunoSEQ multiplex PCR, and TCRdb holds only the in-frame ones, with some missing. Counted here are about 2,500,000 clones, around 94% occurring once; the ten biggest clones make up roughly 0.14%. Input material: naive CD4+ T cells sorted from blood. Subset of the sample: CD45RA+ positively selected. These receptors were taken from a young man in good health.

This clone was observed a handful of times. The chain combines TRBV30 with TRBJ2-1; a weak D match, TRBD2 (6 bases). The V and J ends lost 3 bases and 5 bases respectively, with 14 bases between them. The CDR3 runs to 14 residues. Per germline, CDR1 GTSNPN and CDR2 SVGIG (reference sequence). The CDR3 spells CAWRRGRSNNEQFF. Written as DNA, the CDR3 is TGTGCCTGGAGACGGGGGAGAAGCAACAATGAGCAGTTCTTC. Together with reference TRBV30 and TRBJ2-1, the CDR3 gives the full variable domain: SQTIHQWPATLVQPVGSPLSLECTVEGTSNPNLYWYRQAAGRGLQLLFYSVGIGQISSEVPQNLSASRPQDRQFILSSKKLLLSDSGFYLCAWRRGRSNNEQFFGPGTRLTVL.

This clone has only one observation. This chain links TRBV5-5 with TRBJ1-1; weak D call: TRBD1 (5 bases). The CDR3 runs 14 residues. V gave up 1 base and J gave up 6 bases, with 13 bases separating them. Germline-derived CDR1 and CDR2 are SGHKS and YYEKEE (reference sequence). As DNA, the CDR3 is TGTGCCAGCAGCTTGTTATGGGGGTCCGCTGAAGCTTTCTTT. It yields the protein CASSLLWGSAEAFF.

The chain recombines TRBV6-5 with TRBJ2-1; D gene uncertain. Deletions cut 4 bases from V and 0 bases from J, with 13 bases between. Germline V gene lookup returns CDR1 MNHEY and CDR2 SVGAGI. This CDR3 is built from 16 residues. The CDR3 sequence: CASSLDSGASYNEQFF. In DNA form, the CDR3 reads TGTGCCAGCAGTTTAGATTCAGGAGCCTCCTACAATGAGCAGTTCTTC.

The chain recombines TRBV15 with TRBJ1-5; D might be TRBD1 (6 bases). Germline V CDR1 and CDR2: LNHNV, YYDKDF (reference sequence). Trimming shortened V by 0 bases and J by 4 bases, and 10 bases separated the two germline ends. The CDR3 totals 15 residues. Here the CDR3 DNA reads TGTGCCACCAGCAGAGACAGGGGTCGTAATCAGCCCCAGCATTTT. This codes for CATSRDRGRNQPQHF. The full variable domain, in which reference TRBV15 and TRBJ1-5 provide the parts outside the CDR3, is DAMVIQNPRYQVTQFGKPVTLSCSQTLNHNVMYWYQQKSSQAPKLLFHYYDKDFNNEADTPDNFQSRRPNTSFCFLDIRSPGLGDTAMYLCATSRDRGRNQPQHFGDGTRLSIL.

The rearrangement uses TRBV2 and TRBJ1-3; possibly TRBD1 for D (5 bases). CDR1 and CDR2 from the germline V gene are SNHLY and FYNNEI. Trimming left V 7 bases short and J 0 bases short, with 13 bases between. This CDR3 comprises 15 residues. The CDR3 region is CASIQDGASGNTIYF. CDR3 bases: TGTGCCAGCATTCAGGACGGGGCCTCTGGAAACACCATATATTTT.

Points on this clone: One junction end does not reproduce the germline sequence, and a read error may be involved. The genes are TRBV7-7 and TRBJ2-2; no definite D call. This CDR3 is built from 13 residues. CDR1 and CDR2 from the germline V gene are SSHAT and FNYEAQ (reference sequence). CDR3 in amino acids: CASSAPNTGELFF. As DNA, the CDR3 is TGTGCTAGCAGCGCCCCGAACACCGGGGAGCTGTTTTTT.

This clone was picked up one time. This chain connects TRBV19 to TRBJ2-2; D remains ambiguous. The V and J ends lost 9 bases and 8 bases respectively, with 13 bases between them. The CDR3 extends over 12 amino acids. Germline V gene sequence: CDR1 LNHDA, CDR2 SQIVND (reference sequence). CDR3 region: CARRIPTGELFF. DNA for the CDR3: TGTGCCAGGAGAATTCCCACAGGGGAGCTGTTTTTT.

This rearrangement joins TRBV2 to TRBJ1-4; no reliable D call. V shed 7 bases and J shed 3 bases, with 12 bases lying between them. The CDR3 contains 14 residues. Per the germline V gene, CDR1 is SNHLY and CDR2 is FYNNEI. In DNA form, the CDR3 reads TGTGCCAGCACCCTCAGTGCGTCTAATGAAAAACTGTTTTTT. Translating gives CASTLSASNEKLFF.

About this clone: At the DNA level, this CDR3 is encoded by other sequences in the same sample as well. The chain couples TRBV6-1 to TRBJ1-1; D gene unclear. The CDR3 sequence is 13 residues long. V was trimmed by 5 bases and J by 2 bases, leaving 9 bases between them. Germline loops: CDR1 MNHNS, CDR2 SASEGT. The CDR3 sequence: CASSSSGNTEAFF. In DNA form, the CDR3 reads TGTGCCAGCAGTTCCAGTGGTAACACTGAAGCTTTCTTT.

V gene TRBV9 combines with J gene TRBJ2-5; a weak D match, TRBD1 (6 bases). The V gene lost 5 bases and the J gene lost 2 bases, with 10 bases spanning the gap. Germline CDR1 SGDLS, CDR2 YYNGEE. The CDR3 is 13 amino acids. This CDR3 is CASSRRGQETQYF. As DNA, the CDR3 is TGTGCCAGCAGTAGAAGGGGGCAAGAGACCCAGTACTTC.

Of note for this clone: This same CDR3 is encoded by further DNA sequences in the sample. The rearrangement uses TRBV7-9 and TRBJ2-3; 8 bases match TRBD2. The CDR3 is 15 residues long. After removal of 1 base from V and 2 bases from J, the junction contained 2 bases not matched to a gene. The germline gives CDR1 SEHNR, CDR2 FQNEAQ (reference sequence). CDR3 nucleotide sequence: TGTGCCAGCAGCTTAGGCGGGGGGTTCACAGATACGCAGTATTTT. Residues: CASSLGGGFTDTQYF.

V and J are TRBV6-1 and TRBJ2-7; 14 bases are a match to TRBD2. Germline V lookup: CDR1 MNHNS, CDR2 SASEGT. The CDR3 loop spans 14 amino acids. J was trimmed by 3 bases and V by 6 bases; bases with no gene match: 1. CDR3 sequence (DNA): TGTGCCAGCAGAGGGACTAGCGGGAGCTACGAGCAGTACTTC. Its translation: CASRGTSGSYEQYF.

The chain carries TRBV7-8 and TRBJ2-5; tentatively, D is TRBD1 (5 bases). This CDR3 is 15 amino acids long. V lost 5 bases to trimming and J lost 4 bases, with 17 bases between them. Looked up from germline, CDR1 is SGHVS and CDR2 is FQNEAQ. CDR3 nucleotides: TGTGCCAGCAGCCCCGGAAGGGGCCCGTCAGAGACCCAGTACTTC. Its translation is CASSPGRGPSETQYF.

V is TRBV25-1 and J is TRBJ2-2; D not certain. The CDR3 length is 13 residues. Germline loops: CDR1 MGHDK, CDR2 SYGVNS. V was shortened by 8 bases and J by 0 bases, with 7 bases between the two germline ends. DNA for the CDR3: TGTGCCAGCGGGCCAGCGAACACCGGGGAGCTGTTTTTT. Translation: CASGPANTGELFF.

The V gene is TRBV7-9, the J gene TRBJ2-6; 7 nucleotides match TRBD2. The ends lost 5 bases at V and 6 bases at J; junction bases unmatched: 19. The CDR3 length is 19 residues. Looked up from germline, CDR1 is SEHNR and CDR2 is FQNEAQ (reference sequence). DNA for the CDR3: TGTGCCAGCAGCACGAGACTAGCCCTAGTTCTCCCTGTGGCCAACGTCCTGACTTTC. It yields the protein CASSTRLALVLPVANVLTF.

This rearrangement joins TRBV25-1 to TRBJ2-1; TRBD2 matches at 8 bases. Germline CDR1 MGHDK, CDR2 SYGVNS. Losses at the gene ends were 2 bases for V and 5 bases for J; bases not matched to a gene: 11. The CDR3 has 17 residues. The chain's CDR3 is CASSEVSWTSWDNEQFF. The CDR3, as DNA: TGTGCCAGCAGTGAAGTCAGTTGGACTAGCTGGGACAATGAGCAGTTCTTC.

On this clone: This same CDR3 is encoded by further DNA sequences in the sample. The chain uses TRBV20-1 and TRBJ2-3; D is undetermined. Germline V gives CDR1 DFQATT, CDR2 SNEGSKA (reference sequence). The CDR3 is made up of 10 amino acids. The ends were cut back, 3 bases at V and 6 bases at J, with 4 bases in the middle. The CDR3 protein is CSASLDTQYF. DNA of the CDR3: TGCAGTGCTAGTCTTGATACGCAGTATTTT.

The count of this clone is one. The chain has TRBV10-3 and TRBJ2-3; D ambiguous. Deletions cut 6 bases from V and 0 bases from J, with 7 bases between. Per the germline V gene, CDR1 is ENHRY and CDR2 is SYGVKD. The CDR3 loop spans 13 amino acids. The CDR3 DNA is TGTGCCATCAGCCCGGACAGCACAGATACGCAGTATTTT. Translating gives CAISPDSTDTQYF.

The chain links TRBV19 to TRBJ2-5, with D perhaps TRBD1 (5 bases). This CDR3 has 14 residues. Germline V CDR1 and CDR2: LNHDA, SQIVND (reference sequence). Trimming stripped 1 base from V and 3 bases from J, with 9 bases between. CDR3 sequence (DNA): TGTGCCAGTAGTATAGTGGCAGGGAAAGAGACCCAGTACTTC. Translating it yields CASSIVAGKETQYF.

This clone is a singleton in its sample. The CDR3 DNA sequence: TGTGCCAGCTCACCCGTGACAGGGCGGAGGCTAGCTTCTGTAGAGACCCAGTACTTC. Residues: CASSPVTGRRLASVETQYF. The gene calls are TRBV18 and TRBJ2-5; 7 bases are a match to TRBD1. Germline V lookup: CDR1 KGHSH, CDR2 LQKENI. Trimming took 3 bases from V and 4 from J; bases not matched to a gene: 20. The length of the CDR3 is 19 residues.

J is TRBJ2-7 and V is TRBV7-2, with 7 bases identical to TRBD1. Trimming cost V 3 bases and J 2 bases; bases outside gene matches: 7. Looked up from germline, CDR1 is SGHTA and CDR2 is FQGNSA. The length of the CDR3 is 15 residues. The CDR3 loop is CASSFGPTGTYEQYF. CDR3 nucleotide sequence: TGTGCCAGCAGCTTCGGCCCGACAGGGACCTACGAGCAGTACTTC.

For this clone: Other DNA sequences in this specimen translate into the identical CDR3. This chain joins TRBV7-2 and TRBJ1-1; tentatively, D is TRBD1 (5 bases). Trimming took 1 base from V and 1 from J, leaving 10 bases between them. CDR1 SGHTA and CDR2 FQGNSA come from the germline V gene. The length of the CDR3 is 15 residues. Here the CDR3 DNA reads TGTGCCAGCAGCTTAGGGGGACGATCGAACACTGAAGCTTTCTTT. This gives the protein CASSLGGRSNTEAFF.

The chain has TRBV12-5 and TRBJ2-3, with a tentative D call TRBD2 (6 bases). Trimming cost V 0 bases and J 3 bases, with 10 bases left between them. The CDR3 runs 15 residues. Germline CDR1 LGHNT, CDR2 FRNRAP. CDR3 bases: TGTGCTAGTGGTTTGGTACCCGGGAGAACAGATACGCAGTATTTT. Amino acid sequence: CASGLVPGRTDTQYF. The complete variable domain, with remaining parts taken from reference TRBV12-5 and TRBJ2-3, reads DARVTQTPRHKVTEMGQEVTMRCQPILGHNTVFWYRQTMMQGLELLAYFRNRAPLDDSGMPKDRFSAEMPDATLATLKIQPSEPRDSAVYFCASGLVPGRTDTQYFGPGTRLTVL.

The V call is TRBV18, the J call TRBJ2-3, with 7 bases aligning to TRBD1. The CDR3 spans 14 residues. The germline CDR1 and CDR2 sequences are KGHSH and LQKENI. V was pared by 2 bases and J by 6 bases, with 5 bases of the junction left unmatched. The CDR3 DNA reads as TGTGCCAGCTCACCAATTGAACAGGGGGATACGCAGTATTTT. Translation: CASSPIEQGDTQYF.

The chain joins TRBV11-2 to TRBJ2-7; D remains unclear. The germline V and J ends were trimmed by 0 bases and 6 bases, with 6 bases remaining between them. The germline CDR1 and CDR2 sequences are SGHAT and FQNNGV. This CDR3 contains 12 residues. The CDR3 DNA reads as TGTGCCAGCAGCTTAGATCGAAGCGAGCAGTACTTC. Translating it yields CASSLDRSEQYF. Full variable domain (outside the CDR3, taken from reference TRBV11-2 and TRBJ2-7): EAGVAQSPRYKIIEKRQSVAFWCNPISGHATLYWYQQILGQGPKLLIQFQNNGVVDDSQLPKDRFSAERLKGVDSTLKIQPAKLEDSAVYLCASSLDRSEQYFGPGTRLTVT.

This clone was seen a single time. This chain links TRBV7-2 with TRBJ2-7, with 7 bases identical to TRBD2. J lost 1 base, V lost 11 bases, and 8 bases had no gene match. The CDR3 contains 13 residues. Germline V gene lookup returns CDR1 SGHTA and CDR2 FQGNSA. The CDR3 nucleotides read TGTGCCTCCGGAGGGCGGGAGTCCTACGAGCAGTACTTC. This codes for CASGGRESYEQYF.

CDR3 amino acids: CASSIGLPRSRNSPLHF. The CDR3 region has the DNA TGTGCCAGTAGTATAGGTCTCCCAAGGAGTAGGAATTCACCCCTCCACTTT. The chain carries TRBV19 and TRBJ1-6; D unclear. The V gene's germline CDR1 is LNHDA and CDR2 SQIVND (reference sequence). Trimming removed 1 base at V and 7 bases at J, with 17 bases between. The CDR3 length is 17 residues.

Comment on this clone: The same CDR3 can be traced to other DNA sequences in this sample. The rearrangement uses TRBV6-1 and TRBJ2-7; tentatively, D is TRBD1 or TRBD2 (5 bases each). V was shortened by 6 bases and J by 2 bases, with 14 bases between the two germline ends. The CDR3 is 14 residues long. Germline V gene data show CDR1 as MNHNS and CDR2 as SASEGT. CDR3 coding DNA: TGTGCCAGCAGCGCAACCGGGACCGCCTACGAGCAGTACTTC. This gives the protein CASSATGTAYEQYF.

The V and J genes are TRBV19 and TRBJ2-3; TRBD2 aligns across 7 bases. V dropped 5 bases and J dropped 6; count of bases not matched to a gene: 8. CDR1 LNHDA and CDR2 SQIVND come from the germline V gene (reference sequence). There are 14 residues in the CDR3. This CDR3 reads CASSDGLVSDTQYF. CDR3 bases: TGTGCCAGTAGTGATGGACTAGTCTCCGATACGCAGTATTTT.